Following are 30 T cell receptor beta chains from one sample sequenced in a study of patients and donors after allogeneic stem cell transplantation. Each CDR3 protein is one row after TCRdb ran MiXCR on the RT-PCR reads. The sample lists tens of thousands of distinct CDR3 sequences, 26% occurring once. The sample taken for sequencing was blood, either unsorted or a sorted T cell fraction (not recorded which). The receptors come from a human donor who was either an allogeneic HSCT recipient or a stem cell or donor lymphocyte infusion donor (not recorded which). It is not recorded whose cells these are; they may come from a transplant donor.

This chain uses TRBV30 with TRBJ2-1; 10 bases are shared with TRBD1. V shed 1 base and J 4 bases; nucleotides not matched to a gene: 16. The CDR3 sequence is 19 residues long. The V gene's germline CDR1 is GTSNPN and CDR2 SVGIG (reference sequence). As DNA, the CDR3 is TGTGCCTGGAGTGCACCAGACAGGGGGCTCCGAAGACTTTACAATGAGCAGTTCTTC. It encodes CAWSAPDRGLRRLYNEQFF.

This rearrangement joins TRBV6-2 or TRBV6-3 to TRBJ2-2; 9 nucleotides agree with TRBD2. The CDR3 spans 17 residues. V gave up 2 bases and J gave up 2 bases; unmatched junction bases: 6. Germline V CDR1 and CDR2: MNHEY, SVGEGT. CDR3 residues: CASSYPGTSFNTGELFF. The CDR3 nucleotides read TGTGCCAGCAGTTACCCAGGGACTAGCTTCAACACCGGGGAGCTGTTTTTT.

The chain links TRBV6-5 to TRBJ2-1; 14 nucleotides align to TRBD2. The trim removed 7 bases at V and 8 bases at J, leaving 7 bases unmatched. From germline, CDR1 is MNHEY and CDR2 SVGAGI. This CDR3 region has 15 residues. DNA for the CDR3: TGTGCCAGCAAAAAGGGGACTAGCGGGAGTTATGAGCAGTTCTTC. Encoded protein: CASKKGTSGSYEQFF.

V gene TRBV5-5 combines with J gene TRBJ2-3; 9 bases are a match to TRBD1. Looked up from germline, CDR1 is SGHKS and CDR2 is YYEKEE (reference sequence). This CDR3 is 15 amino acids long. Trimming cost V 2 bases and J 4 bases; bases outside gene matches: 5. CDR3 sequence (DNA): TGTGCCAGCAGCTTAGGACAGGGGCTCTCAGATACGCAGTATTTT. It specifies CASSLGQGLSDTQYF.

This clonotype was counted a few times. V and J are TRBV27 and TRBJ2-2; D gene uncertain. Trimming left V 4 bases short and J 1 base short, with 13 bases between. The germline V gene encodes CDR1 MNHEY and CDR2 SMNVEV (reference sequence). There are 16 residues in the CDR3. CDR3: CASSSHGEMNTGELFF. In DNA form, the CDR3 reads TGTGCCAGCAGTTCCCATGGTGAGATGAACACCGGGGAGCTGTTTTTT.

The V gene is TRBV12-3 or TRBV12-4, the J gene TRBJ1-6; D unclear. CDR3 length: 14 residues. V gave up 7 bases and J gave up 8 bases, with 15 bases separating them. Here the CDR3 DNA reads TGTGCCAGCACCCCGGCGGGAAACTATTCACCCCTCCACTTT. Its protein is CASTPAGNYSPLHF.

The chain uses TRBV9 and TRBJ2-7; 8 nucleotides line up with TRBD1. Germline values: CDR1 SGDLS, CDR2 YYNGEE. This CDR3 is 15 amino acids long. V shed 0 bases, J shed 5 bases, and the junction held 7 bases outside the gene matches. In DNA form, the CDR3 reads TGTGCCAGCAGCGTAGAAGACGGACAGGGCGACGAGCAGTACTTC. Translation gives CASSVEDGQGDEQYF.

In its sample, this clonotype was seen a few times. The rearrangement links TRBV7-8 to TRBJ1-5, with 7 bases fitting TRBD1. The CDR3 has 15 amino acids. V lost 3 bases to trimming and J lost 4 bases; unmatched junction nucleotides: 6. The V gene's germline CDR1 is SGHVS and CDR2 FQNEAQ. CDR3 residues: CASSLARGQNQPQHF. CDR3 in DNA: TGTGCCAGCAGCTTGGCCAGGGGACAGAATCAGCCCCAGCATTTT.

This clonotype has a handful of counts. The gene calls are TRBV11-2 and TRBJ2-1; D remains unclear. The CDR3 runs to 16 residues. Looked up from germline, CDR1 is SGHAT and CDR2 is FQNNGV. The V gene lost 6 bases and the J gene lost 3 bases, with 18 bases spanning the gap. The CDR3 nucleotides read TGTGCCAGCAGATATGCCCCAGGAGTGTACTACAATGAGCAGTTCTTC. It specifies CASRYAPGVYYNEQFF.

The chain employs TRBV20-1 and TRBJ2-7, with D possibly matching TRBD2 (5 bases). Germline-derived CDR1 and CDR2 are DFQATT and SNEGSKA (reference sequence). The CDR3 runs to 14 residues. Trimming pared 1 base from V and 0 bases from J, leaving 10 bases between. CDR3 residues: CSARGPTNSYEQYF. For the CDR3, the DNA is TGCAGTGCTAGAGGCCCGACTAACTCCTACGAGCAGTACTTC.

V gene TRBV5-1 combines with J gene TRBJ1-2; D is uncertain. The CDR3 has 13 residues. V gave up 0 bases and J gave up 8 bases, with 11 bases separating them. CDR1 and CDR2 from the germline V gene are SGHRS and YFSETQ. The CDR3 sequence is CASSLALGSGYTF. In DNA, the CDR3 is TGCGCCAGCAGCTTGGCCTTGGGATCGGGCTACACCTTC.

This clonotype was recorded a few times. The V and J genes are TRBV5-5 and TRBJ1-5; D is undetermined. Trimming stripped 3 bases from V and 1 base from J, with 5 bases between. The CDR3 sequence is 13 residues long. Germline V gives CDR1 SGHKS, CDR2 YYEKEE (reference sequence). CDR3 nucleotides: TGTGCCAGCAGCTCGCGAAGCAATCAGCCCCAGCATTTT. Protein sequence: CASSSRSNQPQHF. Full variable domain (rest looked up from reference TRBV5-5 and TRBJ1-5): DAGVTQSPTHLIKTRGQQVTLRCSPISGHKSVSWYQQVLGQGPQFIFQYYEKEERGRGNFPDRFSARQFPNYSSELNVNALLLGDSALYLCASSSRSNQPQHFGDGTRLSIL.

This clonotype was seen only a few times. The rearrangement links TRBV9 to TRBJ2-1, with D perhaps matching TRBD1 or TRBD2 (7 bases each). Germline values: CDR1 SGDLS, CDR2 YYNGEE. V gave up 4 bases and J gave up 9 bases, with 23 bases separating them. There are 16 residues in the CDR3. DNA of the CDR3: TGTGCCAGCAGCTCCCTGAGCGGGACAGCCTTGGGTGAGCAGTTCTTC. Translated, it gives CASSSLSGTALGEQFF. Combining the CDR3 with reference TRBV9 and TRBJ2-1 gives the whole variable domain DSGVTQTPKHLITATGQRVTLRCSPRSGDLSVYWYQQSLDQGLQFLIQYYNGEERAKGNILERFSAQQFPDLHSELNLSSLELGDSALYFCASSSLSGTALGEQFFGPGTRLTVL.

This rearrangement joins TRBV9 to TRBJ1-3; 8 positions agree with TRBD1. V was clipped by 3 bases and J by 0 bases; unmatched bases: 5. This CDR3 has 16 residues. Germline-derived CDR1 and CDR2 are SGDLS and YYNGEE. The DNA for the CDR3 is TGTGCCAGCAGCGCTTCCAGGGGGCCCTCTGGAAACACCATATATTTT. It yields the protein CASSASRGPSGNTIYF.

The chain has TRBV12-5 and TRBJ2-7; 8 nucleotides align to TRBD1. This CDR3 has 17 residues. V lost 0 bases to trimming and J lost 3 bases; unmatched junction nucleotides: 10. Germline values: CDR1 LGHNT, CDR2 FRNRAP. The CDR3 loop is CASGLVITGQGNYEQYF. Written as DNA, the CDR3 is TGTGCTAGTGGTTTGGTAATTACCGGACAGGGAAACTACGAGCAGTACTTC. Using reference TRBV12-5 and TRBJ2-7 for the parts outside the CDR3, the full variable domain is DARVTQTPRHKVTEMGQEVTMRCQPILGHNTVFWYRQTMMQGLELLAYFRNRAPLDDSGMPKDRFSAEMPDATLATLKIQPSEPRDSAVYFCASGLVITGQGNYEQYFGPGTRLTVT.

This clonotype was seen only a few times. The chain recombines TRBV5-1 with TRBJ1-2; D not resolved. Germline V gene data show CDR1 as SGHRS and CDR2 as YFSETQ. CDR3 size: 13 residues. V dropped 1 base and J dropped 2 bases, with 6 bases sitting between them. Here the CDR3 DNA reads TGCGCCAGCAGCTTGACAGAGAACTATGGCTACACCTTC. It yields the protein CASSLTENYGYTF.

This clonotype has only a few counts. The chain is built from TRBV7-2 and TRBJ1-2, with a weak D call TRBD1 (6 bases). CDR3 length: 12 amino acids. Per germline, CDR1 SGHTA and CDR2 FQGNSA. Trimming took off 6 bases at V and 6 bases at J, with 11 bases between the two ends. This chain's CDR3 is CASSTGWDGYTF. As DNA, the CDR3 is TGTGCCAGCAGTACAGGGTGGGATGGCTACACCTTC.

This clonotype was counted a few times. This chain uses TRBV19 with TRBJ1-4, with D maybe TRBD1 (5 bases). V shed 6 bases and J shed 7 bases, with 18 bases lying between them. Germline values: CDR1 LNHDA, CDR2 SQIVND (reference sequence). This CDR3 region has 15 residues. CDR3 loop: CASSPPTVPTEKLFF. CDR3 nucleotides: TGTGCCAGTAGCCCCCCGACAGTCCCGACTGAAAAACTGTTTTTT.

The chain employs TRBV5-1 and TRBJ2-1, with 9 nucleotides matching TRBD1. This CDR3 contains 15 residues. Trimming removed 2 bases from V and 5 bases from J; junction bases left unmatched: 5. The germline gives CDR1 SGHRS, CDR2 YFSETQ. The CDR3 reads CASSFRQGGNNEQFF. As DNA, the CDR3 is TGCGCCAGCAGCTTCCGACAGGGGGGAAACAATGAGCAGTTCTTC.

There are a few counts of this clonotype. The V and J genes are TRBV5-1 and TRBJ1-4, with D maybe TRBD1 (5 bases). Germline CDR1 SGHRS, CDR2 YFSETQ. The V end was cut by 5 bases, the J end by 3 bases, with 11 bases between. This CDR3 spans 14 amino acids. The CDR3 here is CASSSGAANEKLFF. The CDR3 region has the DNA TGCGCCAGCAGTTCCGGGGCGGCTAATGAAAAACTGTTTTTT. Drawing the rest from reference TRBV5-1 and TRBJ1-4, the complete variable domain is KAGVTQTPRYLIKTRGQQVTLSCSPISGHRSVSWYQQTPGQGLQFLFEYFSETQRNKGNFPGRFSGRQFSNSRSEMNVSTLELGDSALYLCASSSGAANEKLFFGSGTQLSVL.

The CDR3 DNA is TGTGCCAGCAGTCCAACGGGACTCCCAAACAATGAGCAGTTCTTC. It codes for CASSPTGLPNNEQFF. This sequence joins TRBV6-6 and TRBJ2-1, with a tentative D call TRBD2 (6 bases). Trimming stripped 5 bases from V and 5 bases from J, with 16 bases between. There are 15 residues in the CDR3. Germline V gene sequence: CDR1 MNHNY, CDR2 SVGAGI (reference sequence).

The chain uses TRBV6-4 and TRBJ1-6; a possible D gene is TRBD1 (5 bases). This CDR3 comprises 14 residues. Germline CDR1 is MRHNA and CDR2 is SNTAGT. Trimming took off 0 bases at V and 5 bases at J, with 5 bases between the two ends. The CDR3 sequence is CASSDSGDNSPLHF. The CDR3, as DNA: TGTGCCAGCAGTGACTCAGGGGATAATTCACCCCTCCACTTT.

This CDR3 reads CASSFRLAGGQETQYF. The CDR3 region has the DNA TGTGCCAGCAGCTTCCGACTAGCGGGAGGACAAGAGACCCAGTACTTC. The rearrangement uses TRBV7-8 and TRBJ2-5, with 13 bases aligning to TRBD2. The junction had 3 bases not matched to a gene; V was cut back by 3 bases and J by 2 bases. The CDR3 runs 16 residues. CDR1 and CDR2 from the germline V gene are SGHVS and FQNEAQ.

CDR3 residues: CASSVESSSYEQYF. The CDR3 nucleotides read TGTGCCAGCAGCGTAGAGTCGAGCTCCTACGAGCAGTACTTC. The J gene is TRBJ2-7, the V gene TRBV9; no clear D gene. Trimming cost V 0 bases and J 0 bases, with 7 bases left between them. Looked up from germline, CDR1 is SGDLS and CDR2 is YYNGEE. This CDR3 has 14 residues.

This clonotype was recorded a few times. The chain employs TRBV25-1 and TRBJ1-2; D might be TRBD1 (5 bases). This CDR3 contains 13 residues. CDR1 is MGHDK and CDR2 is SYGVNS in the germline V gene. Trimming stripped 3 bases from V and 8 bases from J, with 13 bases between. DNA of the CDR3: TGTGCCAGCAGTGAGGTCGGGGGGTTCGGCTACACCTTC. The encoded protein is CASSEVGGFGYTF.

Ten or more counts support this clonotype. The chain has TRBV7-3 and TRBJ1-1, with D tentatively TRBD1 (5 bases). The CDR3 covers 14 residues. The V end lost 4 bases, the J end lost 4 bases, and 13 bases lay between the germline ends. Germline CDR1 SGHTA, CDR2 FQGTGA. The CDR3 sequence is CASSSGRTTTEAFF. Here the CDR3 DNA reads TGTGCCAGCAGCTCGGGACGGACTACCACTGAAGCTTTCTTT.

The chain has TRBV12-3 or TRBV12-4 and TRBJ2-7; D may be TRBD2 (5 bases). Trimming cost V 5 bases and J 4 bases, with 18 bases left between them. This CDR3 has 15 residues. The CDR3 is CASSRRELNPYEQYF. CDR3 DNA: TGTGCCAGCAGTCGCCGGGAACTTAACCCATACGAGCAGTACTTC.

The chain recombines TRBV9 with TRBJ2-5; tentatively, D is TRBD1 or TRBD2 (5 bases each). The CDR3 is 17 amino acids. The germline CDR1 and CDR2 sequences are SGDLS and YYNGEE. Trimming stripped 2 bases from V and 0 bases from J, with 17 bases between. CDR3 nucleotides: TGTGCCAGCAGCGTTACCACCGGGACGGGGTACCAAGAGACCCAGTACTTC. Its protein is CASSVTTGTGYQETQYF.

A few counts support this clonotype. This sequence joins TRBV29-1 and TRBJ2-7, with TRBD1 matching over 8 bases. The germline V gene encodes CDR1 SQVTM and CDR2 ANQGSEA. There are 14 residues in the CDR3. V lost 6 bases and J lost 4; bases outside the gene matches: 11. The CDR3 protein is CSVGNTGGRYEQYF. In DNA form, the CDR3 reads TGCAGCGTCGGCAACACAGGGGGAAGGTACGAGCAGTACTTC.

This clonotype was found once. The rearrangement joins TRBV7-3 to TRBJ2-3, with 12 bases matching TRBD2. CDR1 and CDR2 from the germline V gene are SGHTA and FQGTGA. V lost 1 base and J lost 1; bases outside the gene matches: 3. CDR3 length equals 17 residues. The CDR3 nucleotides are TGTGCCAGCAGCTTAATGGCTAGCGGGAGGGGCACAGATACGCAGTATTTT. Translation gives CASSLMASGRGTDTQYF.